Listed below are T cell receptor beta chains from one sample, sequenced in a study of radiotherapy plus CTLA-4 blockade in lung cancer. TCRdb keeps only in-frame clones here, not all; method: immunoSEQ multiplex PCR. The data show 90,000 to 100,000 clones, roughly 80% seen once. The source was peripheral blood, collected from a patient treated with radiotherapy plus ipilimumab. The origin of the receptors is a human donor with non-small cell lung cancer that progressed on radiotherapy plus ipilimumab. The CDR3 runs from the conserved cysteine through the conserved F or W. D genes are given only for firm matches. Only some rows state a clone size, as once, few, many or a class for expanded clones.

D: TRBD1; J: TRBJ2-5; size: -; V: TRBV15; CDR3: CATSNYRDRGLQETQYF; DNA: TGTGCCACCAGCAACTACCGGGACAGGGGGCTTCAAGAGACCCAGTACTTC
D: TRBD2; J: TRBJ2-1; size: -; V: TRBV27; CDR3: CASSFRPAGYNEQFF; DNA: TGTGCCAGCAGTTTTCGACCAGCGGGATACAATGAGCAGTTCTTC
D: TRBD2; J: TRBJ2-7; size: once; V: TRBV5-4; CDR3: CASSLGSGAGGPYEQYF; DNA: TGTGCCAGCAGCTTGGGGTCCGGAGCGGGAGGGCCCTACGAGCAGTACTTC
D: TRBD2; J: TRBJ2-1; size: -; V: TRBV19; CDR3: CASRRLAGGPYNEQFF; DNA: TGTGCCAGTAGACGACTAGCGGGAGGGCCTTACAATGAGCAGTTCTTC
D: -; J: TRBJ1-1; size: few; V: TRBV19; CDR3: CASRTGNTEAFF; DNA: TGTGCCAGTAGGACAGGAAACACTGAAGCTTTCTTT
D: -; J: TRBJ2-2; size: -; V: TRBV6-4; CDR3: CASSDPSMGTGELFF; DNA: TGTGCCAGCAGTGACCCTAGTATGGGAACCGGGGAGCTGTTTTTT
D: TRBD1; J: TRBJ1-5; size: -; V: TRBV11-2; CDR3: CASSLEGGLDQPQHF; DNA: TGTGCCAGCAGCTTAGAAGGGGGCCTCGATCAGCCCCAGCATTTT
D: -; J: TRBJ2-7; size: -; V: TRBV27; CDR3: CASSLYGGSYEQYF; DNA: TGTGCCAGCAGTTTATATGGTGGGTCCTACGAGCAGTACTTC
D: -; J: TRBJ1-1; size: -; V: TRBV5-1; CDR3: CASSLARGDTEAFF; DNA: TGCGCCAGCAGCTTGGCCCGGGGGGACACTGAAGCTTTCTTT
D: -; J: TRBJ1-3; size: -; V: TRBV11-2; CDR3: CASSVGQTLGNTIYF; DNA: TGTGCCAGCAGCGTGGGACAAACCCTCGGAAACACCATATATTTT
D: -; J: TRBJ1-1; size: -; V: TRBV5-1; CDR3: CASSLVQGTSAEAFF; DNA: TGCGCCAGCAGCTTGGTTCAGGGAACTTCGGCTGAAGCTTTCTTT
D: -; J: TRBJ2-1; size: -; V: TRBV18; CDR3: CASSPRGDEQFF; DNA: TGTGCCAGCTCACCACGAGGCGATGAGCAGTTCTTC
D: -; J: TRBJ2-1; size: few; V: TRBV12-5; CDR3: CASGTTSYNEQFF; DNA: TGTGCTAGTGGTACTACCTCTTACAATGAGCAGTTCTTC
D: TRBD2; J: TRBJ2-7; size: -; V: TRBV7-3; CDR3: CASSLRSAGASYEQYF; DNA: TGTGCCAGCAGCTTAAGGTCAGCGGGAGCCTCCTACGAGCAGTACTTC
D: TRBD2; J: TRBJ2-1; size: -; V: TRBV5-4; CDR3: CASSLRTSGPLEQFF; DNA: TGTGCCAGCAGCCTAAGGACTAGCGGGCCCTTAGAGCAGTTCTTC
D: -; J: TRBJ1-3; size: many; V: TRBV9; CDR3: CASSPFGQSTGNTIYF; DNA: TGTGCCAGCAGCCCTTTCGGGCAGTCGACTGGAAACACCATATATTTT
D: TRBD2; J: TRBJ2-5; size: once; V: TRBV28; CDR3: CASSLAGGGGETQYF; DNA: TGTGCCAGCAGCCTAGCGGGAGGGGGGGGAGAGACCCAGTACTTC
D: TRBD2; J: TRBJ2-7; size: -; V: TRBV28; CDR3: CASLGAGAYEQYF; DNA: TGTGCCAGCTTAGGAGCGGGGGCCTACGAGCAGTACTTC
D: -; J: TRBJ2-1; size: -; V: TRBV7-8; CDR3: CASSLAYEQFF; DNA: TGTGCCAGCAGTTTAGCGTATGAGCAGTTCTTC
D: TRBD2; J: TRBJ2-5; size: once; V: TRBV9; CDR3: CASSVGLAGAETQYF; DNA: TGTGCCAGCAGCGTAGGGCTAGCGGGAGCAGAGACCCAGTACTTC
D: TRBD1; J: TRBJ1-3; size: once; V: TRBV11-3; CDR3: CASSLTGDGNTIYF; DNA: TGTGCCAGCAGCTTGACAGGGGACGGAAACACCATATATTTT
D: -; J: TRBJ1-4; size: -; V: TRBV27; CDR3: CASSFGGYEKLFF; DNA: TGTGCCAGCAGTTTTGGAGGGTATGAAAAACTGTTTTTT
D: TRBD1; J: TRBJ2-1; size: -; V: TRBV27; CDR3: CASSGVDRGNEQFF; DNA: TGTGCCAGCAGTGGGGTGGACAGGGGGAATGAGCAGTTCTTC
D: TRBD1; J: TRBJ1-1; size: few; V: TRBV19; CDR3: CASSVRGLRTEAFF; DNA: TGTGCCAGTAGTGTCAGGGGGCTAAGGACTGAAGCTTTCTTT
D: -; J: TRBJ2-3; size: -; V: TRBV5-6; CDR3: CASSLSDRNTDTQYF; DNA: TGTGCCAGCAGCTTGTCGGACAGAAACACAGATACGCAGTATTTT
D: -; J: TRBJ1-4; size: -; V: TRBV28; CDR3: CASSSMSLGGWGEKLFF; DNA: TGTGCCAGCAGTTCGATGAGTCTTGGAGGGTGGGGTGAAAAACTGTTTTTT
D: TRBD1; J: TRBJ2-7; size: -; V: TRBV5-1; CDR3: CASSLDRGPSYEQYF; DNA: TGCGCCAGCAGCTTGGACAGGGGGCCCTCCTACGAGCAGTACTTC
D: -; J: TRBJ1-1; size: -; V: TRBV10-2; CDR3: CASSVTRNTEAFF; DNA: TGCGCCAGCAGCGTGACACGAAACACTGAAGCTTTCTTT
D: TRBD2; J: TRBJ2-3; size: -; V: TRBV28; CDR3: CASSLGREGTDTQYF; DNA: TGTGCCAGCAGTTTAGGGCGGGAGGGCACAGATACGCAGTATTTT
D: -; J: TRBJ1-2; size: few; V: TRBV30; CDR3: CAWSVGGAYGYTF; DNA: TGTGCCTGGAGTGTCGGGGGGGCATATGGCTACACCTTC
D: -; J: TRBJ1-1; size: -; V: TRBV2; CDR3: CASRNSGRQENTEAFF; DNA: TGTGCCAGCAGGAACTCTGGGCGACAGGAAAACACTGAAGCTTTCTTT
D: TRBD1; J: TRBJ1-5; size: -; V: TRBV2; CDR3: CASSRDRGRQPQHF; DNA: TGTGCCAGCAGTCGGGACAGGGGGCGGCAGCCCCAGCATTTT
D: TRBD2; J: TRBJ2-1; size: -; V: TRBV29-1; CDR3: CSVGSIAGGYNEQFF; DNA: TGCAGCGTTGGGAGTATAGCGGGGGGATACAATGAGCAGTTCTTC
D: -; J: TRBJ1-3; size: -; V: TRBV28; CDR3: CASGDPDSGNTIYF; DNA: TGTGCCAGCGGGGACCCAGACTCTGGAAACACCATATATTTT
D: -; J: TRBJ2-1; size: -; V: TRBV9; CDR3: CASSVDIGSGPGNEQFF; DNA: TGTGCCAGCAGCGTAGATATCGGGTCCGGTCCGGGCAATGAGCAGTTCTTC
D: TRBD1; J: TRBJ1-2; size: -; V: TRBV4-1; CDR3: CASSQDLTGVNGYTF; DNA: TGCGCCAGCAGCCAAGATCTCACAGGGGTTAATGGCTACACCTTC
D: -; J: TRBJ2-7; size: -; V: TRBV2; CDR3: CASRADREQYF; DNA: TGTGCCAGCAGGGCCGACAGGGAGCAGTACTTC
D: TRBD2; J: TRBJ2-5; size: -; V: TRBV29-1; CDR3: CSAKNPGTSGRATPPETQYF; DNA: TGCAGCGCTAAGAATCCCGGGACTAGCGGGAGGGCCACCCCCCCAGAGACCCAGTACTTC
D: -; J: TRBJ1-5; size: -; V: TRBV18; CDR3: CASSPLAFSGGYQPQHF; DNA: TGTGCCAGCTCACCACTTGCTTTTAGTGGGGGATATCAGCCCCAGCATTTT
D: -; J: TRBJ2-3; size: once; V: TRBV6-1; CDR3: CASSENSPDTQYF; DNA: TGTGCCAGCAGTGAAAACTCTCCAGATACGCAGTATTTT
D: TRBD2; J: TRBJ2-2; size: few; V: TRBV5-1; CDR3: CASSWTSGNTGELFF; DNA: TGCGCCAGCAGCTGGACTAGCGGGAACACCGGGGAGCTGTTTTTT
D: -; J: TRBJ2-7; size: few; V: TRBV5-1; CDR3: CASSLAGNRGNEQYF; DNA: TGCGCCAGCAGCTTGGCCGGAAACAGAGGAAACGAGCAGTACTTC
D: -; J: TRBJ2-7; size: -; V: TRBV5-1; CDR3: CASSGTGRTYEQYF; DNA: TGCGCCAGCAGCGGAACAGGGAGGACCTACGAGCAGTACTTC
D: -; J: TRBJ2-7; size: -; V: TRBV27; CDR3: CASSSLTGTGSPYEQYF; DNA: TGTGCCAGCAGTTCATTAACCGGGACCGGGAGCCCCTACGAGCAGTACTTC
D: TRBD2; J: TRBJ2-1; size: -; V: TRBV28; CDR3: CASGLAEYNEQFF; DNA: TGTGCCAGCGGACTAGCGGAGTACAATGAGCAGTTCTTC
D: -; J: TRBJ2-1; size: -; V: TRBV28; CDR3: CASPPPGATNNEQFF; DNA: TGTGCCAGTCCCCCACCCGGGGCAACCAACAATGAGCAGTTCTTC
D: -; J: TRBJ2-3; size: -; V: TRBV7-8; CDR3: CASSSRSNTDTQYF; DNA: TGTGCCAGCAGCTCCCGATCAAACACAGATACGCAGTATTTT
D: TRBD2; J: TRBJ2-1; size: few; V: TRBV10-3; CDR3: CAISDGRLAGVGNEQFF; DNA: TGTGCCATCAGTGATGGACGCCTAGCGGGAGTTGGGAATGAGCAGTTCTTC
D: -; J: TRBJ2-1; size: -; V: TRBV29-1; CDR3: CSAGGAGNEQFF; DNA: TGCAGCGCCGGCGGGGCCGGTAATGAGCAGTTCTTC
D: -; J: TRBJ2-2; size: -; V: TRBV15; CDR3: CATSKAGGSGELFF; DNA: TGTGCCACCAGCAAGGCAGGGGGGAGCGGGGAGCTGTTTTTT
D: -; J: TRBJ1-2; size: -; V: TRBV5-1; CDR3: CASSFGRGGYTF; DNA: TGCGCCAGCAGCTTCGGCAGGGGTGGCTACACCTTC
D: TRBD1; J: TRBJ1-1; size: -; V: TRBV19; CDR3: CASIAGGAYTEAFF; DNA: TGTGCCAGTATAGCAGGGGGTGCGTACACTGAAGCTTTCTTT
D: -; J: TRBJ2-3; size: -; V: TRBV6-5; CDR3: CATRVYTGGPDTQYF; DNA: TGTGCCACCCGCGTGTATACCGGAGGGCCAGATACGCAGTATTTT
D: -; J: TRBJ1-5; size: -; V: TRBV10-1; CDR3: CASSESSGTQHF; DNA: TGCGCCAGCAGTGAGTCTAGTGGGACCCAGCATTTT
D: -; J: TRBJ2-5; size: -; V: TRBV6-5; CDR3: CATSYIETQYF; DNA: TGTGCCACCTCGTATATAGAGACCCAGTACTTC
D: -; J: TRBJ2-6; size: -; V: TRBV5-1; CDR3: CASSTTSSGANVLTF; DNA: TGCGCCAGCAGCACTACCTCCTCTGGGGCCAACGTCCTGACTTTC